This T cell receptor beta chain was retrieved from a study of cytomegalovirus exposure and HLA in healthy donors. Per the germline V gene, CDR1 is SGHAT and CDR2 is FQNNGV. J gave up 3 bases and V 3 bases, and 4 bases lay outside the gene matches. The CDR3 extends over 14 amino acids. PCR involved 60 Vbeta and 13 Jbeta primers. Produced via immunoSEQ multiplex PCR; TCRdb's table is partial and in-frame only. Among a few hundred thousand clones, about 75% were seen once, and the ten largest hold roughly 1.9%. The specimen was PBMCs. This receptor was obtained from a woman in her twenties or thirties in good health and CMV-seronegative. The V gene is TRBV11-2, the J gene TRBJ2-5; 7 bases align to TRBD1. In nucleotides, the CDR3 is TGTGCCAGCAGCTTTAATACAGGGGAAGAGACCCAGTACTTC. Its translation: CASSFNTGEETQYF.